This T cell receptor (beta chain) was sequenced during a study of blood T cell repertoires in COVID-19. Trimming removed 4 bases from V and 8 bases from J, with 20 bases in between. CDR1 is LGHDT, CDR2 YNNKEL, per germline (reference sequence). The CDR3 covers 15 residues. Clones were read by immunoSEQ multiplex PCR, and TCRdb kept only the in-frame ones, dropping some. The table includes about 110,000 clones, nearly 90% detected once. This chain connects TRBV3-1 (or the pseudogene TRBV3-2) to TRBJ1-2, with D possibly being TRBD1 (6 bases). This clonotype was obtained from a human donor in a cohort sampled during active COVID-19. Sequencing was performed on peripheral blood. The CDR3 bases are TGTGCCAGCAGCCCCCCCGGGAGGGGGGAACAGGGCTACACCTTC. Translation: CASSPPGRGEQGYTF.